This T cell receptor beta chain was observed in a study of response to subunit inactivated influenza vaccine. CDR1 and CDR2 from the germline V gene are LNHNV and YYDKDF (reference sequence). This CDR3 comprises 16 residues. The ends were cut back, 1 base at V and 2 bases at J, with 9 bases in the middle. TCRdb re-analysed the RT-PCR reads in MiXCR, keeping a single row per CDR3 protein. The data hold 500,000 to 700,000 distinct CDR3 sequences, with roughly a quarter observed a single time. These data were also reused for a study on T cells expressing NK-cell markers. From that second work: 5'RACE template switching with UMIs generated TCR beta cDNA. Seropositivity for HCMV was found in seven of the eight sequenced donors, with one seronegative. Several of the experiments relied on an anti-gamma-delta TCR antibody so that only alpha-beta TCR T cells were sorted. Where a handful of donors were concerned, these clonotypes also led the CD3+CD56-NKG2C+ fraction.

The source is a middle-aged man who received an inactivated influenza vaccine. The chain has TRBV15 and TRBJ1-6; D might be TRBD1 (5 bases). The input for sequencing was CD4+ T cells sorted from PBMCs, taken approximately 12 days after vaccination. The CDR3 coding sequence is TGTGCCACCAGCAGAGTCAGGGAGGCCTATAATTCACCCCTCCACTTT. Translation gives CATSRVREAYNSPLHF.